A selection of T cell receptor beta chains follows, all from one sample in a study of shared clonotypes between healthy human individuals. The assay was immunoSEQ multiplex PCR, and TCRdb's table has in-frame clones only and misses some. The repertoire holds roughly 2.1 million clones, with about 92% as singletons. The specimen sequenced was naive CD8+ T cells from PBMCs. The receptors come from a man in his late teens or twenties in good health. Some clones in this sample may be carry-over from other donors' samples. The CDR3 runs from the conserved cysteine through the conserved F or W. D genes are given only for firm matches. A clone size is listed for some rows: how often the clone was seen (once, few, many), or a class if it is expanded.

CDR3 length: 15
J gene: TRBJ2-7
V gene: TRBV10-3
clone size: .
D gene: TRBD1
CDR3 protein: CAISERTGSSYEQYF
CDR3 DNA: TGTGCCATCAGTGAGAGGACAGGGAGCTCCTACGAGCAGTACTTC

CDR3 length: 14
J gene: TRBJ1-5
V gene: TRBV7-9
clone size: .
D gene: .
CDR3 protein: CASSLGGMNQPQHF
CDR3 DNA: TGTGCCAGCAGCTTGGGGGGGATGAATCAGCCCCAGCATTTT

CDR3 length: 14
J gene: TRBJ2-1
V gene: TRBV4-3
clone size: .
D gene: .
CDR3 protein: CASSQEAASNEQFF
CDR3 DNA: TGCGCCAGCAGCCAAGAAGCCGCATCCAATGAGCAGTTCTTC

CDR3 length: 13
J gene: TRBJ1-2
V gene: TRBV19
clone size: once
D gene: .
CDR3 protein: CASSSGLHGGYTF
CDR3 DNA: TGTGCCAGTAGTAGCGGCCTGCATGGTGGCTACACCTTC

CDR3 length: 16
J gene: TRBJ1-5
V gene: TRBV27
clone size: .
D gene: TRBD1
CDR3 protein: CASSPLRDRVSQPQHF
CDR3 DNA: TGTGCCAGCAGTCCCCTTAGGGACAGGGTTTCACAGCCCCAGCATTTT

CDR3 length: 15
J gene: TRBJ1-1
V gene: TRBV5-4
clone size: .
D gene: .
CDR3 protein: CASSLDIGVNTEAFF
CDR3 DNA: TGTGCCAGCAGCTTGGATATTGGAGTGAACACTGAAGCTTTCTTT

CDR3 length: 13
J gene: TRBJ2-1
V gene: TRBV19
clone size: .
D gene: .
CDR3 protein: CASSISGGGEQFF
CDR3 DNA: TGTGCCAGTAGTATATCTGGAGGGGGCGAGCAGTTCTTC

CDR3 length: 15
J gene: TRBJ2-5
V gene: TRBV28
clone size: .
D gene: .
CDR3 protein: CASSLPDTSQETQYF
CDR3 DNA: TGTGCCAGCAGTTTACCCGACACATCCCAAGAGACCCAGTACTTC

CDR3 length: 14
J gene: TRBJ2-5
V gene: TRBV4-2
clone size: .
D gene: .
CDR3 protein: CASSHRGVGETQYF
CDR3 DNA: TGTGCCAGCAGCCATCGTGGGGTGGGGGAGACCCAGTACTTC

CDR3 length: 11
J gene: TRBJ1-2
V gene: TRBV30
clone size: .
D gene: .
CDR3 protein: CAWDGPYGYTF
CDR3 DNA: TGTGCCTGGGACGGACCTTATGGCTACACCTTC